These T cell receptor beta chains were read from a single sample in a study of regulatory T cells in long-lasting Graves disease. TCRdb itself ran the multiplex PCR reads through MiXCR, one entry per CDR3 protein. In the table there are under 450,000 distinct CDR3 sequences, around 22% of which are singletons. The sequences come from peripheral blood mononuclear cells (PBMCs), collected when the disease was refractory, from a patient treated with antithyroid drugs. The source is a female donor with Graves disease. Both conserved end residues are part of each CDR3. D genes are given only for firm matches. Rows may omit the clone size; those that give it use once, few, many or a size class.

>once|TRBJ2-1|TRBD1|TRBV10-3
CAIAGTGDNEQFF
>-|TRBJ2-3|-|TRBV6-1
CASSGGQHVDTQYF
>many|TRBJ1-2|-|TRBV11-2
CASSAGRGTNYGYTF
>few|TRBJ1-5|-|TRBV19
CASSIAVGQPQHF
>few|TRBJ1-1|-|TRBV20-1
CSVRTAMNTEAFF
>few|TRBJ1-4|TRBD1|TRBV28
CASSRQGLGEKLFF
>many|TRBJ1-1|-|TRBV30
CAWNPTGHTEAFF
>many|TRBJ1-1|TRBD1|TRBV5-1
CASSSDRVDTEAFF
>many|TRBJ2-5|-|TRBV6-1
CASRHNTGGMKETQYF
>-|TRBJ2-3|-|TRBV6-1
CASTPSVGTDTQYF
>-|TRBJ1-1|-|TRBV14
CASSRLGTRNTEAFF
>-|TRBJ2-7|TRBD1|TRBV5-4
CASSFRRGSSSHEQYF
>many|TRBJ1-2|TRBD1|TRBV2
CASRLDRVDYGYTF
>few|TRBJ2-7|TRBD1|TRBV19
CASSKQGADEQYF
>-|TRBJ1-1|-|TRBV29-1
CSVGGRALNTEAFF
>few|TRBJ2-7|-|TRBV7-2
CASSLRVYEQYF
>-|TRBJ1-6|-|TRBV14
CASSQEWNSPLHF
>-|TRBJ2-7|-|TRBV5-5
CASSLGSPPLEQYF
>-|TRBJ1-1|TRBD1|TRBV29-1
CIGGQTPNTEAFF
>few|TRBJ1-1|-|TRBV29-1
CSVRHPNTEAFF
>-|TRBJ1-6|-|TRBV5-1
CASSLDPNALNSPLHF
>-|TRBJ1-6|-|TRBV5-1
CASSPKQAYNSPLHF
>few|TRBJ2-5|-|TRBV7-9
CASSWWAPDGLFGFQETQYF
>-|TRBJ1-4|TRBD1|TRBV5-6
CASSYGSPGGEKLFF
>many|TRBJ1-5|TRBD1|TRBV28
CASSPGQGSNQPQHF
>-|TRBJ1-5|-|TRBV28
CASSLYRGNQPQHF
>few|TRBJ2-5|-|TRBV25-1
CASSEFRGGQETQYF
>many|TRBJ2-7|-|TRBV2
CASSENEGEQYF
>many|TRBJ1-4|-|TRBV2
CASSELGEKLFF
>few|TRBJ2-2|-|TRBV5-4
CASSSSGSTGELFF
>few|TRBJ2-7|TRBD2|TRBV29-1
CSVEDLNSGRGYEQYF
>many|TRBJ2-7|-|TRBV27
CASTSGAYRGGTYEQYF
>-|TRBJ1-5|-|TRBV7-2
CASSLFNQPQHF
>-|TRBJ2-7|-|TRBV10-3
CAISDMNGRVYEQYF
>-|TRBJ2-3|-|TRBV7-9
CTSSSSVASGYTDTQYF
>many|TRBJ2-5|-|TRBV11-1
CASSLRIAGETQYF
>-|TRBJ1-1|-|TRBV6-5
CASSYPGVNTEAFF
>many|TRBJ1-2|TRBD1|TRBV20-1
CSARDRGLGYTF
>few|TRBJ2-7|-|TRBV30
CAWSTTYEQYF
>-|TRBJ1-5|-|TRBV7-9
CASSLDGGFSNQPQHF
>many|TRBJ2-7|TRBD1|TRBV9
CASSVTGSSYEQYF
>-|TRBJ1-5|-|TRBV20-1
CSAITPLNQPQHF
>once|TRBJ2-2|-|TRBV20-1
CSATPDGSGELFF
>-|TRBJ1-1|-|TRBV6-1
CASRVDSLNTEAFF
>-|TRBJ2-7|TRBD2|TRBV3-1
CASSQGGGSPIHTYEQYF
>-|TRBJ2-7|-|TRBV20-1
CSARVQGAHEQYF
>many|TRBJ2-7|-|TRBV7-9
CASSRGGTQGSYEQYF
>-|TRBJ1-5|TRBD1|TRBV20-1
CSAGDRAGQPQHF
>-|TRBJ1-4|-|TRBV30
CTVEQGNEKLFF
>-|TRBJ2-7|-|TRBV19
CASSRHQSSYEQYF
>-|TRBJ1-1|TRBD1|TRBV15
CATRPQGVTEAFF
>few|TRBJ2-5|-|TRBV19
CASSNQGLTQETQYF
>-|TRBJ1-5|-|TRBV20-1
CSARTGRSARSNQPQHF
>-|TRBJ1-5|-|TRBV7-2
CASSFYTANQPQHF
>-|TRBJ2-5|-|TRBV5-1
CASSYLALQETQYF
>few|TRBJ1-5|-|TRBV2
CATRRETGNQPQHF
>-|TRBJ2-7|-|TRBV28
CASSRFGPGLYEQYF